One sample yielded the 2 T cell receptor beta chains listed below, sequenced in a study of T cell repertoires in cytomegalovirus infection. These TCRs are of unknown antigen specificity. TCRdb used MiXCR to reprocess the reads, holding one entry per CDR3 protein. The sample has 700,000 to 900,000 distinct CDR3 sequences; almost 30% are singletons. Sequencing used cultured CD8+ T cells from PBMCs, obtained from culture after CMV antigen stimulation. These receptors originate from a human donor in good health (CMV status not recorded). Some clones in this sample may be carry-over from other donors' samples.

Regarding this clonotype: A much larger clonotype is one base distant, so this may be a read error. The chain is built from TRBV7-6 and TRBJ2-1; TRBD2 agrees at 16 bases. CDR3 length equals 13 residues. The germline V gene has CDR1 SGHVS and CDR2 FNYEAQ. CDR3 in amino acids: CASSPTGTSGGAF. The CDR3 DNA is TGTGCCAGCAGCCCGACCGGGACTAGCGGGGGGGCCTTC.

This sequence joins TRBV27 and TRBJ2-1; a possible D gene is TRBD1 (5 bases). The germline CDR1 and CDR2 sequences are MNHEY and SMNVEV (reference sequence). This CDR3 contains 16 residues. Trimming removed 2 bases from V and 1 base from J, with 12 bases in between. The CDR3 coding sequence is TGTGCCAGCAGTTTAACGTCGACAGCGTCCTACAATGAGCAGTTCTTC. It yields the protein CASSLTSTASYNEQFF.